The 30 T cell receptor beta chains in this list originate from one sample, sequenced in a study of Graves' ophthalmopathy and Graves' hyperthyroidism. Using RNA transcripts, the TCR beta CDR3 regions were amplified. Second-round multiplex PCR came after a first-round RT-PCR that employed HTBI primers. TCRdb recomputed calls from the multiplex PCR reads with MiXCR, one row per CDR3 protein. The sample lists more than 1,000,000 distinct CDR3 sequences, approximately 35% seen once, with 8.5% to 14% in the top ten. The specimen sequenced was peripheral blood or thyroid tissue (not recorded which). Receptor source: an adult man with Graves' hyperthyroidism.

This clonotype was seen a handful of times. V and J are TRBV12-3 or TRBV12-4 and TRBJ2-5; no clear D. The CDR3 covers 14 residues. V lost 6 bases to trimming and J lost 3 bases, with 14 bases between them. The CDR3 bases are TGTGCCAGCAGCCCGGTGCTCCGGGAAGAGACCCAGTACTTC. Amino acids: CASSPVLREETQYF.

Note on this clonotype: This could be a read error, since a much larger clone is one nucleotide away. Since no conserved phenylalanine or tryptophan closes the CDR3, a read error is the likely cause. The DNA is left out, because the CDR3 cannot be placed on it with certainty; the CDR3 is given as TCRdb lists it. This chain joins TRBV2 and TRBJ2-7. The CDR3 region is 10 residues in length, termini included. Germline CDR1 is SNHLY and CDR2 is FYNNEI. The CDR3 protein is CASSEGRLYL.

The chain carries TRBV6-6 and TRBJ1-1; 7 positions match TRBD1. This CDR3 region has 14 residues. CDR1 MNHNY and CDR2 SVGAGI come from the germline V gene (reference sequence). Trimming took 6 bases from V and 5 from J; bases not matched to a gene: 9. CDR3 DNA sequence: TGTGCCAGCAGCCCCAACCCAGGGGGAACTGAAGCTTTCTTT. Protein: CASSPNPGGTEAFF.

The rearrangement uses TRBV19 and TRBJ1-1; D possibly corresponds to TRBD1 (5 bases). There are 16 residues in the CDR3. The ends were cut back, 9 bases at V and 3 bases at J, with 23 bases in the middle. Germline V gene sequence: CDR1 LNHDA, CDR2 SQIVND (reference sequence). CDR3 in amino acids: CASSAKGPRQHTEAFF. DNA of the CDR3: TGTGCCAGCAGCGCAAAGGGGCCACGGCAACACACTGAAGCTTTCTTT. Drawing the rest from reference TRBV19 and TRBJ1-1, the complete variable domain is DGGITQSPKYLFRKEGQNVTLSCEQNLNHDAMYWYRQDPGQGLRLIYYSQIVNDFQKGDIAEGYSVSREKKESFPLTVTSAQKNPTAFYLCASSAKGPRQHTEAFFGQGTRLTVV.

The chain has TRBV9 and TRBJ2-7, with no clear D. The CDR3 length is 13 residues. The germline V and J ends were trimmed by 0 bases and 5 bases, with 9 bases remaining between them. In germline, CDR1 is SGDLS, CDR2 YYNGEE. The CDR3 reads CASSVEDSDEQYF. The CDR3 bases are TGTGCCAGCAGCGTAGAGGATTCCGACGAGCAGTACTTC.

This clonotype appeared many times. The rearrangement links TRBV12-3 or TRBV12-4 to TRBJ1-6; TRBD1 aligns across 8 bases. V gave up 6 bases and J gave up 7 bases; unmatched junction bases: 5. The CDR3 runs to 14 residues. The CDR3 DNA reads as TGTGCCAGCAGCCAGACAGGGGTCAATTCACCCCTCCACTTT. This codes for CASSQTGVNSPLHF.

The table lists this clonotype with many counts. The gene calls are TRBV19 and TRBJ1-1; D ambiguous. Deletions cut 4 bases from V and 3 bases from J, with 9 bases between. The CDR3 is 13 residues long. Per the germline V gene, CDR1 is LNHDA and CDR2 is SQIVND (reference sequence). CDR3: CASSKREHTEAFF. Here the CDR3 DNA reads TGTGCCAGTAGTAAGAGGGAACACACTGAAGCTTTCTTT.

V gene TRBV6-4 combines with J gene TRBJ1-6; 9 bases match TRBD1. The CDR3 loop spans 13 amino acids. Germline CDR1 reads MRHNA; CDR2 reads SNTAGT. The ends lost 6 bases at V and 11 bases at J; junction bases unmatched: 5. CDR3 DNA: TGTGCCAGCAGGAACGGACAGGGGACACCCCTCCACTTT. Translated: CASRNGQGTPLHF.

The chain couples TRBV14 to TRBJ1-1, with unresolved D. The CDR3 is 14 amino acids. The germline V and J ends were trimmed by 6 bases and 1 base, with 12 bases remaining between them. Germline V gene lookup returns CDR1 SGHDN and CDR2 FVKESK. CDR3 bases: TGTGCCAGCAGTTCGCCCGTTGGGAACACTGAAGCTTTCTTT. This translates into CASSSPVGNTEAFF.

This clonotype was observed many times. The chain links TRBV15 to TRBJ1-4; D gene uncertain. V lost 2 bases and J 1 base, leaving 14 bases between the germline ends. The length of the CDR3 is 17 residues. The germline V gene encodes CDR1 LNHNV and CDR2 YYDKDF (reference sequence). CDR3 DNA sequence: TGTGCCACCAGCAGACCCTCGAACCCTAAAACTAATGAAAAACTGTTTTTT. Translated: CATSRPSNPKTNEKLFF.

This clonotype was detected ten times or more. The chain recombines TRBV11-2 with TRBJ1-6; TRBD1 matches at 11 bases. J gave up 7 bases and V 3 bases, and 5 bases lay outside the gene matches. Germline CDR1 reads SGHAT; CDR2 reads FQNNGV. The CDR3 sequence is 16 residues long. Here the CDR3 reads CASSFRWTGGNSPLHF. The DNA of the CDR3 is TGTGCCAGCAGCTTTAGATGGACAGGGGGCAATTCACCCCTCCACTTT.

The table lists this clonotype with a count of one. The chain carries TRBV6-6 and TRBJ2-7; 11 bases are shared with TRBD2. Germline values: CDR1 MNHNY, CDR2 SVGAGI (reference sequence). This CDR3 is built from 17 residues. The junction had 13 bases not matched to a gene; V was cut back by 5 bases and J by 4 bases. The CDR3 coding sequence is TGTGCCAGCAGTCTTGGTACCGGGACTAGCGGTTTTTACGAGCAGTACTTC. Translation gives CASSLGTGTSGFYEQYF.

This clonotype has only one observation. This chain joins TRBV9 and TRBJ1-2, with D uncertain. This CDR3 has 13 residues. V lost 2 bases and J 6 bases, leaving 11 bases between the germline ends. Per germline, CDR1 SGDLS and CDR2 YYNGEE. CDR3 sequence (DNA): TGTGCCAGCAGCGTTGTTGCCGGGAATGGCTACACCTTC. Translating gives CASSVVAGNGYTF.

This clonotype has more than one count but fewer than ten. CDR3 sequence (DNA): TGTGCCAGCAGGGCGGACCTCGGGAACACTGAAGCTTTCTTT. Translating gives CASRADLGNTEAFF. The V and J genes are TRBV2 and TRBJ1-1; D call uncertain. Trimming pared 6 bases from V and 1 base from J, leaving 12 bases between. The CDR3 consists of 14 residues. Germline V gene lookup returns CDR1 SNHLY and CDR2 FYNNEI.

J is TRBJ1-2 and V is TRBV5-1, with 10 bases identical to TRBD1. The V gene end was trimmed by 1 base and the J gene end by 8 bases; junction bases not matched to a gene: 5. This CDR3 region has 14 residues. Per the germline V gene, CDR1 is SGHRS and CDR2 is YFSETQ. The CDR3: CASSLLTGGGGYTF. CDR3 DNA sequence: TGCGCCAGCAGCTTGCTGACAGGGGGCGGCGGCTACACCTTC.

The sample holds many counts of this clonotype. The genes are TRBV20-1 and TRBJ2-7, with 11 bases identical to TRBD2. Trimming at V came to 6 bases and at J to 0 bases, leaving 13 bases not matched to a gene. CDR1 DFQATT and CDR2 SNEGSKA come from the germline V gene (reference sequence). The length of the CDR3 is 17 residues. CDR3 region: CSAVGDLAGGASYEQYF. Written as DNA, the CDR3 is TGCAGTGCGGTCGGAGATCTAGCGGGGGGTGCCTCCTACGAGCAGTACTTC.

This clonotype was recorded many times. The chain carries TRBV29-1 and TRBJ2-5; TRBD1 might be the D (7 bases). Trimming pared 5 bases from V and 4 bases from J, leaving 14 bases between. The CDR3 has 13 residues. The V gene's germline CDR1 is SQVTM and CDR2 ANQGSEA. The CDR3 nucleotides are TGCAGCGTTCGGACAGGAGGGGGAGAGACCCAGTACTTC. The encoded protein is CSVRTGGGETQYF.

This clonotype was detected only a few times. CDR3 loop: CASSYPGREGNQPQHF. Written as DNA, the CDR3 is TGTGCCAGCAGTTACCCAGGGAGGGAAGGGAATCAGCCCCAGCATTTT. The V and J genes are TRBV6-6 and TRBJ1-5, with D possibly being TRBD1 (5 bases). The CDR3 sequence is 16 residues long. CDR1 is MNHNY and CDR2 is SVGAGI in the germline V gene (reference sequence). V lost 2 bases and J lost 4, with 15 bases in between.

The chain links TRBV6-5 to TRBJ2-7; TRBD1 aligns across 7 bases. Losses at the gene ends were 2 bases for V and 4 bases for J; bases not matched to a gene: 8. This CDR3 region has 15 residues. Germline CDR1 MNHEY, CDR2 SVGAGI. The CDR3 nucleotides are TGTGCCAGCAGTTACGAACCGGGACAGATTTACGAGCAGTACTTC. Translated: CASSYEPGQIYEQYF.

This clonotype has a count of ten or more. The rearrangement joins TRBV7-2 to TRBJ1-5; no clear D. CDR3 length: 12 amino acids. V was trimmed by 4 bases and J by 7 bases, leaving 8 bases between them. In germline, CDR1 is SGHTA, CDR2 FQGNSA. CDR3 sequence: CASSYQNQPQHF. CDR3 DNA sequence: TGTGCCAGCAGCTATCAAAACCAGCCCCAGCATTTT.

DNA of the CDR3: TGTGCCAGCAGCGGGCCGGACAGTTATGGCTACACCTTC. Translating it yields CASSGPDSYGYTF. The chain uses TRBV28 and TRBJ1-2; D is perhaps TRBD1 (6 bases). In germline, CDR1 is MDHEN, CDR2 SYDVKM. The length of the CDR3 is 13 residues. V dropped 6 bases and J dropped 5 bases, with 13 bases sitting between them.

The chain has TRBV9 and TRBJ1-5; TRBD1 is a possible D gene (5 bases). Germline CDR1 reads SGDLS; CDR2 reads YYNGEE. The CDR3 is made up of 13 amino acids. Trimming removed 3 bases at V and 14 bases at J, with 18 bases between. CDR3 region: CASSAPGLANEHF. The CDR3 nucleotides are TGTGCCAGCAGCGCTCCGGGACTAGCAAACGAGCATTTT.

There are a few counts of this clonotype. The chain uses TRBV2 and TRBJ2-1, with TRBD2 matching over 9 bases. The V gene end was trimmed by 8 bases and the J gene end by 7 bases; junction bases not matched to a gene: 12. Germline values: CDR1 SNHLY, CDR2 FYNNEI. The CDR3 length is 15 residues. CDR3 sequence: CASEWLAGLLNEQFF. Here the CDR3 DNA reads TGTGCCAGCGAGTGGCTAGCGGGATTATTGAATGAGCAGTTCTTC.

The chain has TRBV16 and TRBJ2-7; D remains ambiguous. The germline V gene has CDR1 KGHSY and CDR2 FQNENV. V was cut by 2 bases and J by 1 base, with 15 bases left in between. The CDR3 sequence is 16 residues long. The CDR3 here is CASSQDAGRNSYEQYF. The CDR3 coding sequence is TGTGCCAGCAGCCAAGACGCTGGACGGAATTCCTACGAGCAGTACTTC.

This clonotype was observed at least ten times. The chain recombines TRBV5-1 with TRBJ1-1; possible D gene TRBD1, 6 bases. The CDR3 covers 13 residues. Germline V gene sequence: CDR1 SGHRS, CDR2 YFSETQ. Trimming removed 3 bases from V and 10 bases from J, with 16 bases in between. The CDR3, as DNA: TGCGCCAGCAGCTCCGACAGGTTTGGAGGAGCTTTCTTT. Residues: CASSSDRFGGAFF.

This sequence joins TRBV20-1 and TRBJ2-5; possibly TRBD1 for D (7 bases). Germline values: CDR1 DFQATT, CDR2 SNEGSKA (reference sequence). This CDR3 region has 14 residues. The CDR3 reads CSYSGGWYQETQYF. The CDR3 bases are TGCAGCTACTCAGGGGGGTGGTACCAAGAGACCCAGTACTTC.

The chain carries TRBV19 and TRBJ2-2; D is ambiguous. Germline loops: CDR1 LNHDA, CDR2 SQIVND (reference sequence). Trimming left V 0 bases short and J 0 bases short, with 11 bases between. This CDR3 is 17 amino acids long. Written as DNA, the CDR3 is TGTGCCAGTAGTATAGAGGGTTCGGTCGCGAACACCGGGGAGCTGTTTTTT. Encoded protein: CASSIEGSVANTGELFF.

The chain joins TRBV29-1 to TRBJ2-6; TRBD1 or TRBD2 may be the D gene (5 bases each). Trimming took off 4 bases at V and 0 bases at J, with 10 bases between the two ends. Germline V gene sequence: CDR1 SQVTM, CDR2 ANQGSEA. The CDR3 spans 15 residues. The CDR3 nucleotides read TGCAGCGTTGCCGGGGCCGGCTCTGGGGCCAACGTCCTGACTTTC. This translates into CSVAGAGSGANVLTF.

This clonotype showed up just once. This chain uses TRBV2 with TRBJ2-2, with TRBD2 matching over 7 bases. Trimming took 4 bases from V and 7 from J; bases not matched to a gene: 15. There are 17 residues in the CDR3. Germline loops: CDR1 SNHLY, CDR2 FYNNEI. The CDR3 spells CASSVVLRLASSGELFF. The CDR3 region has the DNA TGTGCCAGCAGTGTAGTCCTGAGACTAGCCAGCAGCGGGGAGCTGTTTTTT.

This clonotype was picked up a small number of times. The V call is TRBV20-1, the J call TRBJ2-7; the match to TRBD2 covers 8 bases. J lost 3 bases, V lost 6 bases, and 10 bases had no gene match. CDR3 length equals 14 residues. Germline lookup yields CDR1 DFQATT and CDR2 SNEGSKA (reference sequence). DNA for the CDR3: TGCAGTGCACCTATAGCGGGACGACACTACGAGCAGTACTTC. Translated: CSAPIAGRHYEQYF.